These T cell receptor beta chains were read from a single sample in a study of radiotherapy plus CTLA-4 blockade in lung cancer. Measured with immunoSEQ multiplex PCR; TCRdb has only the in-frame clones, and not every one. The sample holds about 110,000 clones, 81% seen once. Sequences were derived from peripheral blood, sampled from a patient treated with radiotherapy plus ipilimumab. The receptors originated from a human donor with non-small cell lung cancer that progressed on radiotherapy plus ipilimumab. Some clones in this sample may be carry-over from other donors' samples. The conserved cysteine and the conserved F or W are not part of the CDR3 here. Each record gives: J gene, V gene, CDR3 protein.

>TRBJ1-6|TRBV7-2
ASSRGPISSPLH
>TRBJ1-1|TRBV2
ASSLTGFQAEAF
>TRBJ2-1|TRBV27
ASGDRGFDEQF
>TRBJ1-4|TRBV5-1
ASSLGDGANEKLF
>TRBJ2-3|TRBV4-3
ASSQVYAGGTDTQY
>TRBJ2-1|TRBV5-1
ASSFPWIAGSNEQF
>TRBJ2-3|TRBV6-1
ATGRDRGTDTQY
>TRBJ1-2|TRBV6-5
ASISWASGGYT
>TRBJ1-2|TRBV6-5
ASRQGANYGYT
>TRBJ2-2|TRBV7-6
ASSFDKSDTGELF
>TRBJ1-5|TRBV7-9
ASSPGTGGNQPQH
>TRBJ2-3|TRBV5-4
ASSSSGSTDTQY
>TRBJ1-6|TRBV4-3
ASSQDVGRIH
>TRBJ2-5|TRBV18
ASHPGQGDGVD
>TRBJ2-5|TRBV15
ATSRGTGQLGETQY
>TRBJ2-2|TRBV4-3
ASSQDRGLNTGELF
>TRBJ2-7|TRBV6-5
ASSYSGIFSYEQY
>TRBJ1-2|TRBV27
ASSSKFGTGSYGYT
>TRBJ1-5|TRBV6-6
ASSWGTGLVPQH
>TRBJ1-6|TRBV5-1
ASSGGQGNSPLH
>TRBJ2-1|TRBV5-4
ASSLRDYSYNEQF
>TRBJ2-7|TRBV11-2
ASSLVRVEQY
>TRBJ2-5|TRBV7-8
ASLNSAGATREETQY
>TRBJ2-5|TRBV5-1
ASSLGDSPNAQETQY
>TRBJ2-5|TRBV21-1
ASSSLEGIFPVETQY
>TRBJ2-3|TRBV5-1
ASTTQGYTDTQY
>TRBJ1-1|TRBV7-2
ASSPRTGEDTEAF
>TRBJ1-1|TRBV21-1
ASTRARGVEAF
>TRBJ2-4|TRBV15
ATSRDRQGIQY